These T cell receptor beta chains were read from a single sample in a study of T cells after yellow fever vaccination. TCRdb re-derived calls from the 5' RACE reads in MiXCR, one entry per CDR3 protein. The top ten hold roughly 44% of the sample, which has more than 95,000 distinct CDR3 sequences, about 16% seen once. The material was CD8+ T cells sorted from PBMCs, obtained 5 days after the yellow fever booster vaccination. The receptor set was obtained from a man aged 18 to 29 who received the YFV17D yellow fever vaccine. CDR3s include the opening cysteine and the closing phenylalanine or tryptophan. Fields, in order: clone size, J gene, V gene, D gene, CDR3 DNA, CDR3 protein. D genes are given only for firm matches. Not every row has a clone size; where given, it reads once, few, many or a size class.

size: -; J: TRBJ2-1; V: TRBV7-2; D: TRBD2; DNA: TGTGCCAGCAGCTTGGGGACTAGCTGGCCGGGTGAGCAGTTCTTC; CDR3: CASSLGTSWPGEQFF
size: few; J: TRBJ1-1; V: TRBV6-5; D: -; DNA: TGTGCCAGCAGTCCCCGGGGGGTTCAGACTGAAGCTTTCTTT; CDR3: CASSPRGVQTEAFF
size: -; J: TRBJ1-5; V: TRBV11-2; D: TRBD1; DNA: TGTGCCAGCAGCAGCGGACAGGGGCGGTATCAGCCCCAGCATTTT; CDR3: CASSSGQGRYQPQHF
size: few; J: TRBJ2-7; V: TRBV21-1; D: -; DNA: TGTGCCACCGGGGACAGTAGCTCCTACGAGCAGTACTTC; CDR3: CATGDSSSYEQYF
size: few; J: TRBJ2-3; V: TRBV6-6; D: TRBD1; DNA: TGTGCCAGCAGTTACCCGAGGGGGCAGGTTCTGACCACAGATACGCAGTATTTT; CDR3: CASSYPRGQVLTTDTQYF
size: -; J: TRBJ1-1; V: TRBV20-1; D: -; DNA: TGCAGTGCTAGAGCCGCGACGCAGTCGAACACTGAAGCTTTCTTT; CDR3: CSARAATQSNTEAFF
size: few; J: TRBJ2-1; V: TRBV29-1; D: -; DNA: TGCAGCGTTGTACGTGGGTCCGGCAATGAGCAGTTCTTC; CDR3: CSVVRGSGNEQFF
size: many; J: TRBJ2-4; V: TRBV4-3; D: -; DNA: TGCGCCAGCAGCCAAGATGGGGGGCAGGGCATTCAGTACTTC; CDR3: CASSQDGGQGIQYF
size: few; J: TRBJ2-5; V: TRBV4-2; D: -; DNA: TGTGCCAGCAGCCAAGGGTTCTGGGACTCCGGAGAGACCCAGTACTTC; CDR3: CASSQGFWDSGETQYF
size: -; J: TRBJ2-7; V: TRBV19; D: TRBD1; DNA: TGTGCCAGTAGTTCAGGGGGCGGCTACGAGCAGTACTTC; CDR3: CASSSGGGYEQYF
size: few; J: TRBJ1-1; V: TRBV5-1; D: TRBD1; DNA: TGCGCCAGCAGCTTGAGTGGGACAGCGAACACTGAAGCTTTCTTT; CDR3: CASSLSGTANTEAFF
size: few; J: TRBJ2-5; V: TRBV5-1; D: TRBD2; DNA: TGCGCCAGCACTAGCGGAGAGACCCAGTACTTC; CDR3: CASTSGETQYF